The sequence of this T cell receptor beta chain was determined in a study of identical twins. General study results and limits: Sequences that were beta out-of-frame showed weaker excess twin sharing. Zero-insertion findings could be partly confounded by invariant cells (MAIT and iNKT cells).

Donors were all healthy Caucasians. TCRdb recomputed calls from the 5' RACE reads with MiXCR, one row per CDR3 protein. The table shows 400,000 to 500,000 distinct CDR3 sequences, with around a sixth occurring only once. A word on this clonotype: What it binds is not known.

Trimming took 8 bases from V and 1 from J; bases not matched to a gene: 8. Per the germline V gene, CDR1 is KGHSH and CDR2 is LQKENI. This CDR3 is built from 15 residues. This chain links TRBV18 with TRBJ2-3, with TRBD2 matching over 8 bases. The sequence derives from a man aged 50-60 years in good health. Input material: naive T cells sorted from blood. DNA of the CDR3: TGTGCCAGCAGTCCGACGACTAGCGGCACAGATACGCAGTATTTT. Translation gives CASSPTTSGTDTQYF.